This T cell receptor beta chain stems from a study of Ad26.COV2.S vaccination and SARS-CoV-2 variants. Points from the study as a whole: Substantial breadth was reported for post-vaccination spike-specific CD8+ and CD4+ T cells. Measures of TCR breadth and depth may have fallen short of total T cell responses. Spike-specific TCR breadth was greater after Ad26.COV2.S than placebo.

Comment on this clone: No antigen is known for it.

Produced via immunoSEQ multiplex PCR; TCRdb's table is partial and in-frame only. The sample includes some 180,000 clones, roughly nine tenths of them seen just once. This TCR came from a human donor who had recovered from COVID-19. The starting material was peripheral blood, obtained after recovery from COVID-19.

Here the CDR3 reads CASSFLRRTDTQYF. The CDR3 nucleotides read TGTGCCAGCAGCTTCTTGCGTCGCACAGATACGCAGTATTTT. This rearrangement joins TRBV7-9 to TRBJ2-3; D uncertain. CDR3 size: 14 residues. CDR1 is SEHNR, CDR2 FQNEAQ, per germline (reference sequence). V lost 3 bases, J lost 1 base, and 8 bases lay in between.